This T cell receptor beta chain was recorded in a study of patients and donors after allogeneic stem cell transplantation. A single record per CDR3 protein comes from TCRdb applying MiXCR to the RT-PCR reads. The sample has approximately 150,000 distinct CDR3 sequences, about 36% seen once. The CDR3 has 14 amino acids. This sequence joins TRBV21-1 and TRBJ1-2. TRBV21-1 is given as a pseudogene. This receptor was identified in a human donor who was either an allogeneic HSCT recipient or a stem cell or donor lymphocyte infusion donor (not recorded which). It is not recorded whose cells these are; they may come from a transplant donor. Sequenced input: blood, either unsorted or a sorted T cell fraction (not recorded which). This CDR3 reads CASSKATGNYGYTF. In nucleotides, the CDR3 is TGTGCCAGCAGCAAAGCCACGGGTAACTATGGCTACACCTTC.